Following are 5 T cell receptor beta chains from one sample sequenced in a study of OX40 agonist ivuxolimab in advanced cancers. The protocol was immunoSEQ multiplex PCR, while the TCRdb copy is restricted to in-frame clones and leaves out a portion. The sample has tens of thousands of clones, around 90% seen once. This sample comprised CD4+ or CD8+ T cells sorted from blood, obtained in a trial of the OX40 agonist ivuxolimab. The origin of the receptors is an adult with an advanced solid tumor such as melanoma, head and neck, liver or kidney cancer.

The CDR3 reads CAISGGDSPLHF. The CDR3 nucleotides are TGTGCCATCAGTGGAGGGGATTCACCCCTCCACTTT. V gene TRBV10-3 combines with J gene TRBJ1-6; maybe TRBD1 (5 bases). CDR1 is ENHRY, CDR2 SYGVKD, per germline. The CDR3 sequence is 12 residues long. Trimming shortened V by 4 bases and J by 8 bases, and 6 bases separated the two germline ends.

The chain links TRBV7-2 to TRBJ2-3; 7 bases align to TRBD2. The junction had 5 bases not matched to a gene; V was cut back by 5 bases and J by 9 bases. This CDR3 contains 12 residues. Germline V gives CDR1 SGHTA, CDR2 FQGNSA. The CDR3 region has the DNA TGTGCCAGCAGCCCGGCAGCGGGAACGCAGTATTTT. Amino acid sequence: CASSPAAGTQYF.

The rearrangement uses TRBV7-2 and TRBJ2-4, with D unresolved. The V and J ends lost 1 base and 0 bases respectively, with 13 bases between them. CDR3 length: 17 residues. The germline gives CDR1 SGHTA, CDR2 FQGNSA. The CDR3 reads CASSLVANLLAKNIQYF. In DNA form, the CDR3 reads TGTGCCAGCAGCTTAGTTGCTAACCTACTAGCCAAAAACATTCAGTACTTC.

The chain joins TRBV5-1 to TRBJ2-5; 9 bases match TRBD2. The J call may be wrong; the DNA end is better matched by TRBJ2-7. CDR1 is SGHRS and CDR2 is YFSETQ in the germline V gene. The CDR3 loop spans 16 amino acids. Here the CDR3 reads CASSWNPSREGYEQYF. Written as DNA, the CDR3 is TGCGCCAGCAGCTGGAACCCCTCGCGGGAGGGCTACGAGCAGTACTTC.

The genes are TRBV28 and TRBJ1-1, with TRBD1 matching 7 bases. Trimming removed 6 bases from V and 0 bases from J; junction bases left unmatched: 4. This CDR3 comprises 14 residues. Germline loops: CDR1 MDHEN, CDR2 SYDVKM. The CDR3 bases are TGTGCCAGCAGCCAAGACAGGGTGAACACTGAAGCTTTCTTT. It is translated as CASSQDRVNTEAFF.